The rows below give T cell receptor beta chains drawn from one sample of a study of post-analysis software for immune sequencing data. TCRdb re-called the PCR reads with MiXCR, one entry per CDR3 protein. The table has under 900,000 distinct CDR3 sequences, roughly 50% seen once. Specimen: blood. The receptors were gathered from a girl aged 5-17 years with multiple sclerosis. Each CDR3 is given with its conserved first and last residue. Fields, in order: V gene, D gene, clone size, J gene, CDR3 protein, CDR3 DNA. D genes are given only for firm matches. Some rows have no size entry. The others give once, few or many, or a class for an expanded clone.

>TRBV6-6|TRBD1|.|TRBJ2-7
CASSYGSGGGYEQYF
TGTGCCAGCAGTTATGGATCAGGGGGCGGCTACGAGCAGTACTTC
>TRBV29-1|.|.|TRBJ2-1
CSVAPNGGNEQFF
TGCAGCGTTGCCCCCAACGGGGGCAATGAGCAGTTCTTC
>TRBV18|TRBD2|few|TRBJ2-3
CASSARLAGVADTQYF
TGTGCCAGCTCAGCCCGACTAGCGGGAGTGGCAGATACGCAGTATTTT
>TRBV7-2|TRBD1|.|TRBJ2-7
CASSPDRGFTSYEQYF
TGTGCCAGCAGCCCTGACAGGGGGTTCACATCCTACGAGCAGTACTTC
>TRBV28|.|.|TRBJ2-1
CASRGRAEHYNEQFF
TGTGCCAGCAGGGGACGAGCGGAACATTACAATGAGCAGTTCTTC
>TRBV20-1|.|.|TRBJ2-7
CSATQLKSSRLYEQYF
TGCAGTGCTACCCAACTAAAATCTTCAAGGCTTTACGAGCAGTACTTC
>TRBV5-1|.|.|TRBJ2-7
CASSLEGQAKTYEQYF
TGCGCCAGCAGCTTAGAAGGCCAGGCCAAGACCTACGAGCAGTACTTC
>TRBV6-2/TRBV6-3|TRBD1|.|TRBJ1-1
CASREQGSRQNTEAFF
TGTGCCAGCAGGGAACAGGGGTCCCGCCAGAACACTGAAGCTTTCTTT
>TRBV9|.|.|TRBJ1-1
CASSVGGGWNTEAFF
TGTGCCAGCAGCGTAGGGGGGGGTTGGAACACTGAAGCTTTCTTT
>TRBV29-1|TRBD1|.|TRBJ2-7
CSVRQGSYNEQYF
TGCAGCGTCCGACAGGGTTCCTACAATGAGCAGTACTTC
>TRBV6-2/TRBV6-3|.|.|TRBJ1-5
CASSPIKRTVPNQPQHF
TGTGCCAGCAGTCCTATCAAGCGGACAGTTCCCAATCAGCCCCAGCATTTT
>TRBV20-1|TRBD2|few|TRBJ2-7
CSATSGRSYEQYF
TGCAGTGCTACTAGCGGGAGGTCCTACGAGCAGTACTTC
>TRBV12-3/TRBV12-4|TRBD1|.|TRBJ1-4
CASSSLQGFNEKLFF
TGTGCCAGCAGCAGCTTACAGGGGTTTAATGAAAAACTGTTTTTT
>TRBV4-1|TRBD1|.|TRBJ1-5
CASSQVPGDSHQPQHF
TGCGCCAGCAGCCAAGTTCCGGGGGACAGCCATCAGCCCCAGCATTTT
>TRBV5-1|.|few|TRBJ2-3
CASSHGGDTDTQYF
TGCGCCAGCAGCCACGGCGGGGACACAGATACGCAGTATTTT
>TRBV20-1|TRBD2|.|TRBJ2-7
CSAREPAGVALEQYF
TGCAGTGCTAGAGAGCCAGCGGGAGTAGCTCTCGAGCAGTACTTC
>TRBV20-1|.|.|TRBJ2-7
CSALIPGRSTGQYF
TGCAGTGCACTTATACCGGGACGGTCGACGGGGCAGTACTTC
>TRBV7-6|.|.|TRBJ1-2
CASSAHTGGSGGYGYTF
TGTGCCAGCAGCGCTCATACCGGGGGCTCGGGAGGTTATGGCTACACCTTC
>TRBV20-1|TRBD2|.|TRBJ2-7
CSARSGAYEQYF
TGCAGTGCTAGAAGCGGGGCCTACGAGCAGTACTTC
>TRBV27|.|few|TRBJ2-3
CASSLRGLDTQYF
TGTGCCAGCAGTTTACGAGGTTTGGATACGCAGTATTTT
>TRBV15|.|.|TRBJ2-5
CATSRDQLSQETQYF
TGTGCCACCAGCAGAGATCAATTATCCCAAGAGACCCAGTACTTC
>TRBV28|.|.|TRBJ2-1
CASRGGGIGLSNEQFF
TGTGCCAGCAGGGGCGGAGGGATAGGCCTCTCCAATGAGCAGTTCTTC
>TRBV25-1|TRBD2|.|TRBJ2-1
CASSEQSGGANEQFF
TGCGCCAGCAGTGAACAGAGCGGGGGGGCGAATGAGCAGTTCTTC
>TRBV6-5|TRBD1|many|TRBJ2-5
CASRGGTAVKTQYF
TGTGCCAGCAGGGGTGGGACAGCCGTCAAGACCCAGTACTTC
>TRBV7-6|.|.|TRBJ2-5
CASSSNWVGETQYF
TGTGCCAGCAGCTCAAATTGGGTAGGCGAGACCCAGTACTTC
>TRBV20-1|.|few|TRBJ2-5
CSGQNPGRSRETQYF
TGCAGTGGTCAAAACCCGGGGCGATCTCGAGAGACCCAGTACTTC
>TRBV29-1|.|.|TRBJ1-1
CSVAQGGTEAFF
TGCAGCGTTGCACAGGGTGGCACTGAAGCTTTCTTT
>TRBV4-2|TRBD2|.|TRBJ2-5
CASSQAFDGGAEETQYF
TGTGCCAGCAGCCAAGCATTTGACGGGGGGGCCGAAGAGACCCAGTACTTC
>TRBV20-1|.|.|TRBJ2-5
CSARRPNGGRGIQETQYF
TGCAGTGCTAGACGACCAAATGGGGGGAGGGGGATCCAAGAGACCCAGTACTTC
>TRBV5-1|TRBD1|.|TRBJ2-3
CASSTQGAGTDTQYF
TGCGCCAGCAGCACACAGGGGGCGGGCACAGATACGCAGTATTTT
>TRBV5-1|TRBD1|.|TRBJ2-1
CASSFRGNEQFF
TGTGCCAGCAGTTTCAGGGGGAATGAGCAGTTCTTC
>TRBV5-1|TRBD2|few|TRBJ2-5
CASTQWGLAEQETQYF
TGCGCCAGCACCCAATGGGGACTAGCGGAACAAGAGACCCAGTACTTC
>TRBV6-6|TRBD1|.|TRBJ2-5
CASSYPGQPTRETQYF
TGTGCCAGCAGTTACCCGGGACAGCCGACGCGAGAGACCCAGTACTTC
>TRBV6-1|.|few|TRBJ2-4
CASSVGGPAKNIQYF
TGTGCCAGCAGTGTGGGCGGACCTGCCAAAAACATTCAGTACTTC
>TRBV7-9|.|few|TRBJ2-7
CASSQEVTRHEQYF
TGTGCCAGCAGCCAAGAAGTGACAAGACACGAGCAGTACTTC
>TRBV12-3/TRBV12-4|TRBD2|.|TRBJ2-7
CASSGTESSGRDYEQYF
TGTGCCAGCAGCGGCACAGAGTCTAGCGGGAGGGACTACGAGCAGTACTTC
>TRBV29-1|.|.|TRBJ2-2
CSVTQGNTGELFF
TGCAGCGTAACACAGGGGAACACCGGGGAGCTGTTTTTT
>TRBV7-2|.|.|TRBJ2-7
CASSLARDAGKYEQYF
TGTGCCAGCAGCTTAGCTCGGGATGCGGGGAAATACGAGCAGTACTTC
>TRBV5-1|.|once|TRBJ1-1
CASHPGRVGTEAFF
TGCGCCAGCCACCCCGGGAGGGTTGGTACTGAAGCTTTCTTT
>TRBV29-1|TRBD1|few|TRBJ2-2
CSVLLLTGSTGELFF
TGCAGCGTTCTGCTCCTGACAGGGAGCACCGGGGAGCTGTTTTTT
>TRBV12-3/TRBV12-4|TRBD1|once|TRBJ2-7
CASRRQGGPYEQYF
TGTGCCAGCAGGAGACAGGGCGGCCCCTACGAGCAGTACTTC
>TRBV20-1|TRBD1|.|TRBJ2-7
CSATRQGGRDEQYF
TGCAGTGCTACCCGACAGGGGGGTAGGGACGAGCAGTACTTC
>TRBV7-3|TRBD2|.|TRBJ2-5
CASSARGGNSETQYF
TGTGCCAGCAGCGCTCGGGGGGGCAATTCAGAGACCCAGTACTTC
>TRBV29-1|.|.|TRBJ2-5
CSVADVQETQYF
TGCAGCGTCGCGGATGTCCAAGAGACCCAGTACTTC
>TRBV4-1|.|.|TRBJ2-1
CASSQDRQYNEQFF
TGCGCCAGCAGCCAAGACCGGCAGTACAATGAGCAGTTCTTC
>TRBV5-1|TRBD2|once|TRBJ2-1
CASSRDRAGGYNEQFF
TGCGCCAGCAGCCGAGATCGGGCGGGGGGTTACAATGAGCAGTTCTTC
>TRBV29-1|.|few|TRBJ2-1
CSHRGVAVDNEQFF
TGCAGCCACCGTGGGGTAGCGGTAGACAATGAGCAGTTCTTC
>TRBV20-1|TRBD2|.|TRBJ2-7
CSARETSGRTYEQYF
TGCAGTGCTAGAGAAACTAGCGGGCGAACCTACGAGCAGTACTTC
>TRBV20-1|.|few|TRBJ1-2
CSAKTGTQTYYGYTF
TGCAGTGCAAAGACCGGGACACAGACGTACTATGGCTACACCTTC
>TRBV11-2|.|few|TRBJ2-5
CASSVGARDQETQYF
TGTGCCAGCAGCGTGGGAGCGAGAGACCAAGAGACCCAGTACTTC